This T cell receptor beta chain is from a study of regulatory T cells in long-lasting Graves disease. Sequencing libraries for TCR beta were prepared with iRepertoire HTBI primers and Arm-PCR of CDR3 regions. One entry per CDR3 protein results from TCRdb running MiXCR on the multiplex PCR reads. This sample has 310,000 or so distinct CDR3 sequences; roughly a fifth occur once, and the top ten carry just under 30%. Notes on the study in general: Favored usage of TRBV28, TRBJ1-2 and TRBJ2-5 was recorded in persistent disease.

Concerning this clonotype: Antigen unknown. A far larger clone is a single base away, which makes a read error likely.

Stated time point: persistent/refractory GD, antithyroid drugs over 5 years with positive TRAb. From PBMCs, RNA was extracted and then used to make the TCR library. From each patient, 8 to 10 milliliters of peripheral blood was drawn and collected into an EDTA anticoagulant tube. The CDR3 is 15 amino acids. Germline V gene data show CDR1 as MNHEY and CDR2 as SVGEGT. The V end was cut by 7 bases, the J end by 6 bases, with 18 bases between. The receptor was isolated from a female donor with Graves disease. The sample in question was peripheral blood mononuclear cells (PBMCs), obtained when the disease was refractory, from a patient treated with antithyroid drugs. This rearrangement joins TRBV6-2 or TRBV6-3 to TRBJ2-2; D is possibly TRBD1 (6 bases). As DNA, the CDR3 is TGTGCCAGCAAACCCGAGAGCAGGGGACCCGGGGAGCTGTTTTTT. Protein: CASKPESRGPGELFF.